Each of the 12 T cell receptor beta chains below was sequenced from the same sample in a study of blood T cells in healthy people across ages. A second PCR of 7 to 11 cycles used a sample-barcoded 5' primer and a J-beta primer mix. MiXCR, applied by TCRdb to the 5' RACE reads, yields one record per CDR3 protein. The sample has 750,000 to 850,000 distinct CDR3 sequences, roughly 25% seen once. This sample was shared with a second study, whose subject was T cells of mothers and their children.

Sequenced sample: blood. Source of these receptors: a boy younger than 18 in good health.

This clonotype was seen a few times. The genes are TRBV2 and TRBJ2-5; 8 nucleotides align to TRBD2. This CDR3 region has 11 residues. J gave up 11 bases and V 7 bases, and 6 bases lay outside the gene matches. CDR1 is SNHLY, CDR2 FYNNEI, per germline. CDR3 nucleotides: TGTGCCAGCACCACAGCGGGGGAGCAGTACTTC. Its protein product is CASTTAGEQYF.

V usage is TRBV18 and J usage is TRBJ1-6; no reliable D call. V shed 8 bases and J shed 7 bases, with 15 bases lying between them. Germline V gives CDR1 KGHSH, CDR2 LQKENI. This CDR3 has 14 residues. The CDR3 nucleotides read TGTGCCAGCAGCCCCCGGTGGACGAATTCACCCCTCCACTTT. The encoded protein is CASSPRWTNSPLHF.

This clonotype has just a few counts. This chain links TRBV2 with TRBJ2-5; D tentatively fits TRBD1 or TRBD2 (5 bases each). V was clipped by 8 bases and J by 2 bases, with 18 bases between them. This CDR3 is built from 15 residues. The germline gives CDR1 SNHLY, CDR2 FYNNEI. CDR3 coding DNA: TGTGCCAGCTGGGGACCAAATTTTTCTCAAGAGACCCAGTACTTC. Residues: CASWGPNFSQETQYF.

This clonotype occurred a few times. This chain links TRBV4-3 with TRBJ1-3; no reliable D call. The CDR3 sequence is 17 residues long. V shed 0 bases and J shed 0 bases, with 12 bases lying between them. The germline V gene encodes CDR1 LGHNA and CDR2 YSLEER. The DNA for the CDR3 is TGCGCCAGCAGCCAAGATCCTTCGCAGAGCTCTGGAAACACCATATATTTT. As protein: CASSQDPSQSSGNTIYF.

There are a few counts of this clonotype. The chain has TRBV9 and TRBJ1-3; the D is unclear. The ends were cut back, 7 bases at V and 0 bases at J, with 14 bases in the middle. Germline values: CDR1 SGDLS, CDR2 YYNGEE. The CDR3 consists of 15 residues. CDR3 sequence reads: CASGPGVGSGNTIYF. CDR3 DNA sequence: TGTGCCAGCGGCCCCGGGGTCGGCTCTGGAAACACCATATATTTT.

The rearrangement links TRBV20-1 to TRBJ2-5; TRBD2 matches 10 bases. The J call is uncertain, as TRBJ2-1 better fits the DNA end. The CDR3 spans 14 residues. Germline V gene lookup returns CDR1 DFQATT and CDR2 SNEGSKA (reference sequence). CDR3: CSAKGAGGPDEQFF. Written as DNA, the CDR3 is TGCAGTGCAAAGGGAGCGGGAGGGCCAGATGAGCAGTTCTTC.

This clonotype was counted at least ten times. The rearrangement links TRBV5-1 to TRBJ2-5; no clear D gene. Germline CDR1 reads SGHRS; CDR2 reads YFSETQ. V was pared by 4 bases and J by 5 bases, with 12 bases between. CDR3 length: 13 residues. This CDR3 reads CASSDQSMETQYF. CDR3 nucleotides: TGCGCCAGCAGCGACCAGAGTATGGAGACCCAGTACTTC.

This clonotype was seen only a few times. This chain connects TRBV12-3 or TRBV12-4 to TRBJ1-2, with D perhaps TRBD1 (6 bases). V lost 6 bases, J lost 8 bases, and 13 bases lay in between. The CDR3 is 12 amino acids. The CDR3, as DNA: TGTGCCAGCAGAGGGGGTCAACTAGGCTACACCTTC. Residues: CASRGGQLGYTF.

The genes are TRBV7-8 and TRBJ2-7; D is ambiguous. V shed 4 bases and J shed 2 bases, with 9 bases lying between them. CDR1 and CDR2 from the germline V gene are SGHVS and FQNEAQ. CDR3 length: 13 amino acids. CDR3 protein: CASSSSDAYEQYF. CDR3 coding DNA: TGTGCCAGCAGCTCGTCAGACGCCTACGAGCAGTACTTC.

The rearrangement links TRBV20-1 to TRBJ1-1, with 7 bases identical to TRBD1. V gave up 5 bases and J gave up 1 base; unmatched junction bases: 4. Per germline, CDR1 DFQATT and CDR2 SNEGSKA (reference sequence). This CDR3 is 13 amino acids long. The chain's CDR3 is CSALTGRNTEAFF. DNA of the CDR3: TGCAGTGCTCTGACAGGGCGGAACACTGAAGCTTTCTTT.

This clonotype was counted between two and nine times. The rearrangement links TRBV7-2 to TRBJ1-1; D is undetermined. Between the trimmed V and J ends, which lost 5 bases and 4 bases, there was a span of 14 bases. Germline-derived CDR1 and CDR2 are SGHTA and FQGNSA. This CDR3 spans 14 amino acids. CDR3 loop: CASSSSGSGTEAFF. The CDR3 DNA reads as TGTGCCAGCAGCAGTTCAGGCTCGGGCACTGAAGCTTTCTTT.

The table lists this clonotype with a few counts. This chain joins TRBV4-3 and TRBJ2-7; 9 bases are shared with TRBD1. The CDR3 is made up of 15 amino acids. CDR1 LGHNA and CDR2 YSLEER come from the germline V gene. Unmatched junction bases numbered 7, after V lost 4 bases and J lost 3 bases. The CDR3: CASSRDREVLYEQYF. CDR3 nucleotides: TGCGCCAGCAGCCGGGACAGGGAGGTCCTCTACGAGCAGTACTTC.